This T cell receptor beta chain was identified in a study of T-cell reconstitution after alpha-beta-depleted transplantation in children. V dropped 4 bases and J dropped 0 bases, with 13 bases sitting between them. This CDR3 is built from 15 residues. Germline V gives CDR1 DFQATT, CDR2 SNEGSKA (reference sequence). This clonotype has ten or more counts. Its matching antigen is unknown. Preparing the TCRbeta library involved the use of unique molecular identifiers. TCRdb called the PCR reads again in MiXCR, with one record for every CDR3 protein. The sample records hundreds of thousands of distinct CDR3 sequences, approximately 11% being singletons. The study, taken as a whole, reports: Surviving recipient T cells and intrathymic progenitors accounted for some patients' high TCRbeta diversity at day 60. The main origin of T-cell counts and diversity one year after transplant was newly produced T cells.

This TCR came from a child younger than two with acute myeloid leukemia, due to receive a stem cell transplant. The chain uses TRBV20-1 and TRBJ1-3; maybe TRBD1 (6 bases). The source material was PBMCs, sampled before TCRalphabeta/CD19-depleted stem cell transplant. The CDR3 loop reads CSATPTGLSGNTIYF. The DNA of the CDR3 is TGCAGTGCTACCCCGACAGGCCTCTCTGGAAACACCATATATTTT.